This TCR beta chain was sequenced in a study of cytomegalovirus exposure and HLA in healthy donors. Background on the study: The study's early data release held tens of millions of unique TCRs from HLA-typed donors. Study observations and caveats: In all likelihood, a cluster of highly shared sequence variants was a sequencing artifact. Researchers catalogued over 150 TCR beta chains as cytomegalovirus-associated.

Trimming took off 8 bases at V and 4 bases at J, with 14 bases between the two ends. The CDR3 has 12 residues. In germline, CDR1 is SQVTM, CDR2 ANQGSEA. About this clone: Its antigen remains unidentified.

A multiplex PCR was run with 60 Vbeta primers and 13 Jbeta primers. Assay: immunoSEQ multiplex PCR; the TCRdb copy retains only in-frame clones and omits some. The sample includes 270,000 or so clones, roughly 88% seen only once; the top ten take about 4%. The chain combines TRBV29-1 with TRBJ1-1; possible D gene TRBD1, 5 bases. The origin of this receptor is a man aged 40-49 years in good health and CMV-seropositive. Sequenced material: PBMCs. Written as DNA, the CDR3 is TGCAGCCATAGGGGCCTGAGCACTGAAGCTTTCTTT. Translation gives CSHRGLSTEAFF. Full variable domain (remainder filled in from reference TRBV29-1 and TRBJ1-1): SAVISQKPSRDICQRGTSLTIQCQVDSQVTMMFWYRQQPGQSLTLIATANQGSEATYESGFVIDKFPISRPNLTFSTLTVSNMSPEDSSIYLCSHRGLSTEAFFGQGTRLTVV.